This paragraph covers one TCR beta chain sequence. Its cognate antigen is unknown. Germline V gene lookup returns CDR1 SEHNR and CDR2 FQNEAQ (reference sequence). The junction had 10 bases not matched to a gene; V was cut back by 5 bases and J by 7 bases. There are 15 residues in the CDR3. This specimen comes from a study of T cell responses to AZD1222 COVID-19 vaccine. Study-wide background: Second-dose groups at about 4 or about 12 weeks were pooled.

Notes on the study in general: Only a handful of AZD1222 recipients, five to seven in all, had baseline seropositivity. Repertoires were obtained solely post-peak T cell response. Most donors were white British, females outnumbered males, and clonal diversity was possibly underestimated.

Assay: immunoSEQ multiplex PCR; the TCRdb copy retains only in-frame clones and omits some. The repertoire holds roughly 250,000 clones, with 85% to 95% as singletons. The sequencing here drew on peripheral blood, taken on day 0 of AZD1222 vaccination. The V call is TRBV7-9, the J call TRBJ1-4, with 7 positions matching TRBD1. This TCR was recovered from an adult in good health. For the CDR3, the DNA is TGTGCCAGCAGCCCAACCGGGACAGTCTTTGAAAAACTGTTTTTT. It translates to CASSPTGTVFEKLFF.